A single sample gave rise to the 22 T cell receptor beta chains below, sequenced in a study of cytomegalovirus exposure and HLA in healthy donors. PCR used 60 Vbeta primers and 13 Jbeta primers. The protocol was immunoSEQ multiplex PCR, while the TCRdb copy is restricted to in-frame clones and leaves out a portion. The table shows about 200,000 clones, with roughly 87% occurring only once. Material: PBMCs. The receptors shown here come from a man in his forties in good health and CMV-seropositive.

This chain links TRBV6-5 with TRBJ1-1; D unresolved. Trimming stripped 2 bases from V and 1 base from J, with 5 bases between. This CDR3 region has 13 residues. The V gene's germline CDR1 is MNHEY and CDR2 SVGAGI. The CDR3 sequence: CASSYTRNTEAFF. The CDR3 region has the DNA TGTGCCAGCAGTTACACGCGGAACACTGAAGCTTTCTTT.

The count of this clone is one. No DNA is shown, since the ends of the CDR3 on it are uncertain; the CDR3 is the one TCRdb lists. The chain recombines TRBV27 with TRBJ1-2; the D call of TRBD1 is as the table states it, not checked on the DNA. Germline values: CDR1 MNHEY, CDR2 SMNVEV (reference sequence). The CDR3 adds up to 14 amino acids, both ends counted. The CDR3 sequence is CASSPRAWGIGNPF.

The V gene is TRBV7-9, the J gene TRBJ2-1; 12 nucleotides align to TRBD2. V lost 5 bases, J lost 6 bases, and 11 bases stayed unmatched. The CDR3 extends over 17 amino acids. CDR1 and CDR2 from the germline V gene are SEHNR and FQNEAQ (reference sequence). The CDR3 here is CASSLGLAGIYFNEQFF. The CDR3, as DNA: TGTGCCAGCAGCCTTGGACTAGCGGGAATTTATTTCAATGAGCAGTTCTTC.

This clone was detected once. The chain joins TRBV6-5 to TRBJ2-5; D gene unclear. Germline CDR1 MNHEY, CDR2 SVGAGI. The CDR3 is made up of 13 amino acids. Trimming removed 2 bases from V and 5 bases from J, with 9 bases in between. The CDR3 reads CASSYETLETQYF. DNA of the CDR3: TGTGCCAGCAGTTACGAGACATTGGAGACCCAGTACTTC.

This sequence joins TRBV2 and TRBJ1-1, with D perhaps TRBD1 (5 bases). The V and J ends lost 5 bases and 10 bases respectively, with 14 bases between them. Germline V gene data show CDR1 as SNHLY and CDR2 as FYNNEI. The CDR3 is made up of 12 amino acids. CDR3 bases: TGTGCCAGCAGTCCTTCGAGGAGGGGAGCTTTCTTT. Translation gives CASSPSRRGAFF.

The chain has TRBV7-8 and TRBJ2-5, with TRBD2 matching over 8 bases. The germline V gene encodes CDR1 SGHVS and CDR2 FQNEAQ. The V and J ends lost 5 bases and 4 bases, in that order; junction bases with no gene match: 12. This CDR3 comprises 16 residues. The CDR3 DNA reads as TGTGCCAGCAGCCCGTGGACTAGCCCCGAGGGAGAGACCCAGTACTTC. This sequence encodes CASSPWTSPEGETQYF. The whole variable domain, filled in from reference TRBV7-8 and TRBJ2-5, reads GAGVSQSPRYKVAKRGQDVALRCDPISGHVSLFWYQQALGQGPEFLTYFQNEAQLDKSGLPSDRFFAERPEGSVSTLKIQRTQQEDSAVYLCASSPWTSPEGETQYFGPGTRLLVL.

The gene calls are TRBV5-6 and TRBJ1-1; the match to TRBD1 covers 7 bases. The CDR3 consists of 14 residues. The J segment lost 7 bases and the V segment lost 2 bases, leaving 8 bases of the junction unmatched. Germline V gives CDR1 SGHDT, CDR2 YYEEEE. The CDR3 DNA reads as TGTGCCAGCAGCTTACGGGACAGCTTATTTGAAGCTTTCTTT. Amino acids: CASSLRDSLFEAFF.

This clone appeared a single time. The chain recombines TRBV5-1 with TRBJ1-1; the D gene is possibly TRBD1 (5 bases). CDR1 and CDR2 from the germline V gene are SGHRS and YFSETQ. V was pared by 0 bases and J by 6 bases, with 18 bases between. CDR3 length equals 16 residues. CDR3 in DNA: TGCGCCAGCAGCTTGGAGGTGTTGGGGTGGGGGGCTGAAGCTTTCTTT. Its translation: CASSLEVLGWGAEAFF.

The chain has TRBV11-3 and TRBJ1-1; a possible D gene is TRBD1 (5 bases). CDR1 and CDR2 (germline): SGHNT, YENEEA. V lost 5 bases and J 1 base, leaving 11 bases between the germline ends. The CDR3 covers 14 residues. CDR3 sequence (DNA): TGTGCCAGCAGCACCTATCAGGGGAACACTGAAGCTTTCTTT. This translates into CASSTYQGNTEAFF.

This CDR3 is CASSPDTEQYV. The CDR3 nucleotides read TGTGCCAGCAGCCCTGACACCGAGCAGTACGTC. The chain couples TRBV6-1 to TRBJ2-7; D remains ambiguous. Germline CDR1 is MNHNS and CDR2 is SASEGT. V was trimmed by 6 bases and J by 6 bases, leaving 9 bases between them. The length of the CDR3 is 11 residues.

There are a few counts of this clone. The chain combines TRBV4-2 with TRBJ2-5, with 8 bases aligning to TRBD2. V shed 3 bases and J 2 bases; nucleotides not matched to a gene: 11. The CDR3 extends over 17 amino acids. Germline CDR1 LGHNA, CDR2 YNFKEQ. CDR3 in amino acids: CASSHLTGGIAQETQYF. In DNA form, the CDR3 reads TGTGCCAGCAGCCACCTCACGGGGGGGATCGCACAAGAGACCCAGTACTTC.

This sequence joins TRBV5-1 and TRBJ2-5; D may be TRBD1 (6 bases). CDR1 and CDR2 from the germline V gene are SGHRS and YFSETQ. V shed 4 bases and J shed 4 bases, with 14 bases lying between them. The CDR3 runs to 14 residues. The DNA of the CDR3 is TGCGCCAGCAGCCGGGACACGGTAGGAGAGACCCAGTACTTC. Translation: CASSRDTVGETQYF.

The chain combines TRBV29-1 with TRBJ2-1, with a weak D call TRBD2 (6 bases). Germline lookup yields CDR1 SQVTM and CDR2 ANQGSEA. The CDR3 runs to 15 residues. V lost 6 bases to trimming and J lost 3 bases, with 18 bases between them. The CDR3 here is CSVRDSSIHYNEQFF. Written as DNA, the CDR3 is TGCAGCGTGCGGGACTCGTCAATTCACTACAATGAGCAGTTCTTC.

As to this clone: At the DNA level, this CDR3 is encoded by other sequences in the same sample as well. The rearrangement links TRBV7-3 to TRBJ2-1; unclear D gene. Trimming removed 1 base at V and 6 bases at J, with 7 bases between. Germline V lookup: CDR1 SGHTA, CDR2 FQGTGA. CDR3 length equals 13 residues. The CDR3 coding sequence is TGTGCCAGCAGCTTAAGACCAGGCAATGAGCAGTTCTTC. Amino acid sequence: CASSLRPGNEQFF.

The chain recombines TRBV19 with TRBJ1-2; D remains ambiguous. Germline V gene sequence: CDR1 LNHDA, CDR2 SQIVND (reference sequence). The CDR3 extends over 14 amino acids. V was trimmed by 7 bases and J by 3 bases, leaving 15 bases between them. The DNA for the CDR3 is TGTGCCAGTAACCGGGGTGGGTCGGACTATGGCTACACCTTC. As protein: CASNRGGSDYGYTF.

The V and J genes are TRBV27 and TRBJ2-3, with no clear D. The CDR3 covers 12 residues. CDR1 and CDR2 (germline): MNHEY, SMNVEV (reference sequence). V was pared by 6 bases and J by 4 bases, with 8 bases between. The CDR3 nucleotides read TGTGCCAGCAGCCCCCAGTCAGATACGCAGTATTTT. The encoded protein is CASSPQSDTQYF.

The table lists this clone with a count of one. The chain couples TRBV7-3 to TRBJ2-5; unclear D gene. The CDR3 length is 13 residues. The V end lost 2 bases, the J end lost 4 bases, and 8 bases lay between the germline ends. The germline V gene has CDR1 SGHTA and CDR2 FQGTGA. The CDR3 sequence: CASSLERSETQYF. CDR3 sequence (DNA): TGTGCCAGCAGCTTAGAGAGGTCAGAGACCCAGTACTTC.

J is TRBJ2-1 and V is TRBV7-3, with D possibly matching TRBD2 (5 bases). V was cut by 2 bases and J by 7 bases, with 12 bases left in between. Germline V gives CDR1 SGHTA, CDR2 FQGTGA. This CDR3 spans 14 amino acids. The CDR3 loop reads CASSLGLASNEQFF. The CDR3 bases are TGTGCCAGCAGCTTAGGGCTAGCATCAAATGAGCAGTTCTTC.

This sequence joins TRBV10-3 and TRBJ1-1; 7 bases fit TRBD1. The CDR3 is 16 residues long. Looked up from germline, CDR1 is ENHRY and CDR2 is SYGVKD. Losses at the gene ends were 3 bases for V and 1 base for J; bases not matched to a gene: 8. The CDR3 nucleotides are TGTGCCATCAGTGAATCGTCCGACAGGGAGAACACTGAAGCTTTCTTT. This encodes CAISESSDRENTEAFF.

V and J are TRBV18 and TRBJ1-3, with D perhaps TRBD1 (5 bases). The CDR3 covers 12 residues. Looked up from germline, CDR1 is KGHSH and CDR2 is LQKENI. Trimming pared 6 bases from V and 12 bases from J, leaving 15 bases between. Here the CDR3 reads CASSQRTGDIYF. The CDR3 DNA reads as TGTGCCAGCTCCCAGCGGACGGGGGACATATATTTT.

This sequence joins TRBV4-1 and TRBJ2-5; 7 bases match TRBD2. Germline CDR1 reads MGHRA; CDR2 reads YSYEKL. The CDR3 runs 17 residues. V trimming: 1 base; J trimming: 5 bases; junction bases outside the gene matches: 13. The CDR3 is CASSQAAAWEGGETQYF. The CDR3 region has the DNA TGCGCCAGCAGCCAAGCCGCCGCGTGGGAGGGAGGGGAGACCCAGTACTTC.

This rearrangement joins TRBV4-1 to TRBJ2-5, with 11 bases lining up with TRBD1. CDR1 MGHRA and CDR2 YSYEKL come from the germline V gene. V was pared by 1 base and J by 5 bases, with 6 bases of the junction left unmatched. The CDR3 consists of 16 residues. CDR3 bases: TGCGCCAGCAGCCAAGCCCGGACAGGGGGCCGGGAGACCCAGTACTTC. Translation: CASSQARTGGRETQYF.